Below, 9 T cell receptor beta chains from the same sample are listed, as sequenced in a study of T cells in Graves' hyperthyroidism and ophthalmopathy. Amplified TCR beta CDR3 regions derived from RNA transcripts. The TCR CDR3 first-round RT-PCR relied on the HTBI primer set. MiXCR was run by TCRdb on the multiplex PCR reads, yielding one entry per CDR3 protein. The sample has 600,000 to 800,000 distinct CDR3 sequences, approximately 40% seen once; the top ten hold roughly 30%. The material sequenced was blood. Source of these receptors: a woman aged 40-49 years with Graves' hyperthyroidism.

A few counts support this clonotype. The genes are TRBV10-3 and TRBJ2-1; tentatively, D is TRBD1 or TRBD2 (5 bases each). V was shortened by 11 bases and J by 0 bases, with 8 bases between the two germline ends. This CDR3 contains 12 residues. The germline V gene has CDR1 ENHRY and CDR2 SYGVKD. For the CDR3, the DNA is TGTGCCTCAGGGAGCTCCTACAATGAGCAGTTCTTC. It is translated as CASGSSYNEQFF.

In its sample, this clonotype was seen once. This rearrangement joins TRBV4-2 to TRBJ2-7; no definite D call. V dropped 1 base and J dropped 7 bases, with 11 bases sitting between them. The CDR3 has 13 residues. The germline V gene encodes CDR1 LGHNA and CDR2 YNFKEQ. The DNA of the CDR3 is TGTGCCAGCAGCCAAGGACTGGCCAGGGAGCAGTACTTC. Translation gives CASSQGLAREQYF.

This sequence joins TRBV6-6 and TRBJ2-7; perhaps TRBD1 as D (6 bases). The germline gives CDR1 MNHNY, CDR2 SVGAGI (reference sequence). This CDR3 has 15 amino acids. The V gene lost 6 bases and the J gene lost 1 base, with 16 bases spanning the gap. The CDR3 sequence: CASSLDRLPSYEQYF. The CDR3 DNA follows: TGTGCCAGCAGCCTCGACAGGTTACCATCCTACGAGCAGTACTTC.

CDR3 in amino acids: CASSLSGRAGDSPLHF. CDR3 coding DNA: TGTGCCAGCAGCCTGAGCGGCAGGGCCGGGGATTCACCCCTCCACTTT. V is TRBV14 and J is TRBJ1-6, with D possibly TRBD1 on 5 matching bases. Trimming took off 4 bases at V and 8 bases at J, with 18 bases between the two ends. Looked up from germline, CDR1 is SGHDN and CDR2 is FVKESK. This CDR3 is built from 16 residues.

The CDR3 protein is CASSQEQGRGYEQYF. The CDR3 nucleotides are TGCGCCAGCAGCCAAGAACAGGGGAGGGGATACGAGCAGTACTTC. This rearrangement joins TRBV4-3 to TRBJ2-7; D might be TRBD1 or TRBD2, each matching 7 bases. Trimming removed 0 bases at V and 4 bases at J, with 13 bases between. CDR1 is LGHNA and CDR2 is YSLEER in the germline V gene. CDR3 size: 15 residues.

This clonotype was seen ten or more times. The rearrangement links TRBV10-3 to TRBJ1-1, with D possibly TRBD1 on 5 matching bases. Germline lookup yields CDR1 ENHRY and CDR2 SYGVKD. The V end lost 4 bases, the J end lost 1 base, and 10 bases lay between the germline ends. The CDR3 has 14 amino acids. In nucleotides, the CDR3 is TGTGCCATCAGTGGACAGTTCGGGAACACTGAAGCTTTCTTT. This gives the protein CAISGQFGNTEAFF.

This clonotype has just one count. The chain uses TRBV10-3 and TRBJ2-3; the D call may be TRBD1 or TRBD2 (7 bases each). The length of the CDR3 is 15 residues. Germline-derived CDR1 and CDR2 are ENHRY and SYGVKD. V shed 11 bases and J shed 2 bases, with 20 bases lying between them. The DNA of the CDR3 is TGTGCCGGAGGGGGCGGGAGAAGGAACACAGATACGCAGTATTTT. This codes for CAGGGGRRNTDTQYF.

The chain uses TRBV6-5 and TRBJ1-4; maybe TRBD1 (6 bases). Germline V lookup: CDR1 MNHEY, CDR2 SVGAGI. The ends were cut back, 0 bases at V and 7 bases at J, with 18 bases in the middle. The CDR3 length is 17 residues. CDR3 region: CASSYSPDYGRGEKLFF. In DNA form, the CDR3 reads TGTGCCAGCAGTTACTCCCCCGACTATGGCAGGGGTGAAAAACTGTTTTTT.

This clonotype was found many times. The V gene is TRBV10-3, the J gene TRBJ1-1, with a possible D match to TRBD1 (5 bases). V gave up 10 bases and J gave up 3 bases, with 15 bases separating them. The CDR3 loop spans 13 amino acids. Germline lookup yields CDR1 ENHRY and CDR2 SYGVKD. CDR3 DNA sequence: TGTGCCACCCAGGGCCAGAGGGACACTGAAGCTTTCTTT. It translates to CATQGQRDTEAFF.